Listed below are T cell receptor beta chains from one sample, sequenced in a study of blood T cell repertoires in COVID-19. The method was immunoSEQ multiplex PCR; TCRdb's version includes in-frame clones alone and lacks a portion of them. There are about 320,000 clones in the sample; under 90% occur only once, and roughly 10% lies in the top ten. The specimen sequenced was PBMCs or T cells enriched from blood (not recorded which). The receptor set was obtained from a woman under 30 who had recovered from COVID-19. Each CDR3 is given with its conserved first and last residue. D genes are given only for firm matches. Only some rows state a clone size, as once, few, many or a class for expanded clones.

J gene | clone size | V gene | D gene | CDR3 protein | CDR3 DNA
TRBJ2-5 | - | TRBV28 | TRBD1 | CASSQGGQGQETQYF | TGTGCCAGCAGCCAAGGGGGACAGGGCCAAGAGACCCAGTACTTC
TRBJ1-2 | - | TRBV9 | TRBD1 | CASSGPRQGLTIGYTF | TGTGCCAGCAGCGGACCTCGACAGGGGTTGACTATTGGCTACACCTTC
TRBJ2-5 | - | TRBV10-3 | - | CAISDEAGLETQYF | TGTGCCATCAGTGATGAGGCGGGGCTAGAGACCCAGTACTTC
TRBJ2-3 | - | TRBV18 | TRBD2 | CASSPIAGGTTDTQYF | TGTGCCAGCTCACCGATAGCGGGAGGGACGACAGATACGCAGTATTTT
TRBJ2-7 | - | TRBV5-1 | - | CASRITGSYEQYF | TGCGCCAGCAGAATAACAGGCTCCTACGAGCAGTACTTC
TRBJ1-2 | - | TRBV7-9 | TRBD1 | CASSRDRPIGTF | TGTGCCAGCAGTCGGGACAGGCCCATCGGGACCTTC
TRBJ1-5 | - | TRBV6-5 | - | CASRKGLNQPQHF | TGTGCCAGCCGTAAGGGACTAAATCAGCCCCAGCATTTT
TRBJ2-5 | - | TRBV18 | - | CASSPLGDQETQYF | TGTGCCAGCTCACCCCTAGGGGACCAAGAGACCCAGTACTTC
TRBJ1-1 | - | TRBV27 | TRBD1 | CASSLTGGGNTEAFF | TGTGCCAGCAGTCTGACAGGGGGAGGGAACACTGAAGCTTTCTTT
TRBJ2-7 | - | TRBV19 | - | CASSPTLVHEQYF | TGTGCCAGTAGTCCCACACTAGTTCACGAGCAGTACTTC
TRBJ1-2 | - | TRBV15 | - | CATSRDRGNYGYTF | TGTGCCACCAGCAGAGATCGGGGGAACTATGGCTACACCTTC
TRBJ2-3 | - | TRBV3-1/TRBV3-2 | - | CASSWERGTDTQYF | TGTGCCAGCAGCTGGGAGAGGGGCACAGATACGCAGTATTTT
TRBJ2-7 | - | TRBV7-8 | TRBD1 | CASSSQQGGSYEQYF | TGTGCCAGCAGCTCGCAACAGGGGGGCTCCTACGAGCAGTACTTC
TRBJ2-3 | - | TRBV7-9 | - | CASSFGGSTDTQYF | TGTGCCAGCAGCTTCGGGGGAAGCACAGATACGCAGTATTTT
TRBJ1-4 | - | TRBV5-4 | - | CASSLGQGSNEKLFF | TGTGCCAGCAGCCTGGGGCAGGGGTCGAATGAAAAACTGTTTTTT
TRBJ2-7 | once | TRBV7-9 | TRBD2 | CASSRLRGDSYEQYF | TGTGCCAGCAGCCGGCTGCGGGGGGATTCCTACGAGCAGTACTTC
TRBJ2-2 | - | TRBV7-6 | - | CASSLASGYTGELFF | TGTGCCAGCAGCTTAGCGAGCGGGTACACCGGGGAGCTGTTTTTT
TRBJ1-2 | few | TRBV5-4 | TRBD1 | CASSPPTGNYGYTF | TGTGCCAGCAGCCCGCCGACAGGGAACTATGGCTACACCTTC
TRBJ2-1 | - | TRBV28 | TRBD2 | CASRSGLAGSQQFF | TGTGCCAGCCGCTCTGGACTAGCGGGAAGCCAACAGTTCTTC
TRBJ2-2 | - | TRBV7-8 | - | CASSYTRTANTGELFF | TGTGCCAGCAGCTACACCCGGACAGCGAACACCGGGGAGCTGTTTTTT
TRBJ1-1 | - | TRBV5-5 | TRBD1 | CASSKGTGGVGTEAFF | TGTGCCAGCAGCAAGGGGACAGGGGGCGTGGGAACTGAAGCTTTCTTT
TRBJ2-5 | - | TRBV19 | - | CASSTQGRQTQYF | TGTGCCAGTAGTACGCAGGGGAGACAGACCCAGTACTTC
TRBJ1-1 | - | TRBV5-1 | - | CASSKQDRSSNTEAFF | TGCGCCAGCAGCAAGCAGGACAGATCTTCAAACACTGAAGCTTTCTTT
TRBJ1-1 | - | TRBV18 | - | CASSPPGLPNTEAFF | TGTGCCAGCTCACCACCGGGACTGCCGAACACTGAAGCTTTCTTT
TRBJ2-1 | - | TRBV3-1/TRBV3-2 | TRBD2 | CASSQDPFGLAQDNEQFF | TGTGCCAGCAGCCAAGATCCTTTCGGACTAGCACAGGACAATGAGCAGTTCTTC
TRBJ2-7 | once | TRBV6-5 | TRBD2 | CASSWGTSGTYEQYF | TGTGCCAGCAGTTGGGGAACTAGCGGGACCTACGAGCAGTACTTC
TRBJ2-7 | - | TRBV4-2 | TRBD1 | CASSQEGQGGYEQYF | TGTGCCAGCAGCCAAGAGGGACAGGGAGGATACGAGCAGTACTTC
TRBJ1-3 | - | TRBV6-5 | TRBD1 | CASSVDRTGNTIYF | TGTGCCAGCAGCGTGGACAGGACTGGAAACACCATATATTTT
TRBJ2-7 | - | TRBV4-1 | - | CASSQLPDTNYEQYF | TGCGCCAGCAGCCAACTACCGGACACCAACTACGAGCAGTACTTC
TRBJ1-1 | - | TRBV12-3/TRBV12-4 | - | CASSKNMNTEAFF | TGTGCCAGCAGTAAAAACATGAACACTGAAGCTTTCTTT
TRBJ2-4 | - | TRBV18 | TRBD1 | CASSPGTGVLAKNIQYF | TGTGCCAGCTCACCCGGGACAGGGGTACTAGCCAAAAACATTCAGTACTTC
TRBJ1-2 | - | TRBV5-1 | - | CASSLSEYYGYTF | TGCGCCAGCAGCTTGTCAGAATACTATGGCTACACCTTC
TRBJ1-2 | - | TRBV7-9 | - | CASSPRALGSYGYTF | TGTGCCAGCAGCCCCAGGGCCTTGGGCTCTTATGGCTACACCTTC
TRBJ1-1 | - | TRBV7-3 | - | CASSFQPTDTEAFF | TGTGCCAGCAGCTTTCAACCCACGGACACTGAAGCTTTCTTT
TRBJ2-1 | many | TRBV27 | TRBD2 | CASSPGTTNNEQFF | TGTGCCAGCAGTCCCGGGACTACTAACAATGAGCAGTTCTTC
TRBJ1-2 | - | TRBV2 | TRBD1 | CASNLQGSRYGYTF | TGTGCCAGCAACCTACAGGGGAGTCGGTATGGCTACACCTTC
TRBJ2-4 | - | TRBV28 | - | CASSTGILAKNIQYF | TGTGCCAGTTCCACAGGGATTTTAGCCAAAAACATTCAGTACTTC
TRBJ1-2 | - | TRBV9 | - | CASSVAGANYGYTF | TGTGCCAGCAGCGTAGCTGGGGCAAACTATGGCTACACCTTC
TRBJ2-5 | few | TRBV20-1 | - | CSARDAQTQYF | TGCAGTGCTAGAGATGCGCAGACCCAGTACTTC
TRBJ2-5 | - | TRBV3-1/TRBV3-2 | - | CASSHRETQYF | TGTGCCAGCAGCCATAGAGAGACCCAGTACTTC
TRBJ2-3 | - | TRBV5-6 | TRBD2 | CASSFGAGGDPDTQYF | TGTGCCAGCAGCTTCGGAGCGGGGGGGGACCCAGATACGCAGTATTTT
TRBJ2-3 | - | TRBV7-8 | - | CASSLAGGTDTQYF | TGTGCCAGCAGCTTAGCCGGGGGCACAGATACGCAGTATTTT
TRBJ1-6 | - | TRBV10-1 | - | CASSEPTGGSSPLHF | TGCGCCAGCAGTGAGCCGACTGGCGGGTCCTCACCCCTCCACTTT
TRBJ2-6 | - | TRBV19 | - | CASSIVGANVLTF | TGTGCCAGTAGTATAGTAGGGGCCAACGTCCTGACTTTC
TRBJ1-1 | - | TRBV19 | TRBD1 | CASSLRQGEVSNTEAFF | TGTGCCAGTAGCCTACGACAGGGGGAGGTCAGCAACACTGAAGCTTTCTTT
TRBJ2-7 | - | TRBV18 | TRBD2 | CASSPWASGVTSSEQYF | TGTGCCAGCTCACCATGGGCTAGCGGGGTGACTTCCTCCGAGCAGTACTTC
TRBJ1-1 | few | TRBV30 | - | CAWSVGLGEAFF | TGTGCCTGGAGTGTTGGTCTAGGTGAAGCTTTCTTT
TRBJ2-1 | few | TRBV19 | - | CASSIGGGPSNNEQFF | TGTGCCAGTAGTATAGGAGGCGGGCCGTCGAACAATGAGCAGTTCTTC
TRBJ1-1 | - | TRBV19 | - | CASSIGLMNTEAFF | TGTGCCAGTAGTATAGGTCTTATGAACACTGAAGCTTTCTTT
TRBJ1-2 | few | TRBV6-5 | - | CASSYGRGNYGYTF | TGTGCCAGCAGTTACGGCAGGGGCAACTATGGCTACACCTTC
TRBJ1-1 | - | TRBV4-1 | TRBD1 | CASRRGRGETEAFF | TGCGCCAGCAGGAGGGGGCGCGGAGAAACTGAAGCTTTCTTT